The 5 T cell receptor beta chains given below trace back to one sample, sequenced in a study of coeliac disease (dated by TCRdb to 2021 to 2024). Overall results and qualifications from the work: Lower clonality than in controls was observed in the TRB and TRG repertoires of active coeliac intraepithelial and lamina propria samples, suggesting that diverse T cells were recruited.

Their antigens are not known. Library prep was done by the immunoSEQ multiplex PCR assay. TCRdb provides this immuneACCESS table in a form limited to in-frame rearrangements. Some clones are lacking; in checked studies, under half of them reflect an unresolved V gene, and why the rest are absent is not known. In this sample the table shows around 6,500 clones, about two thirds of which occur a single time. The ten largest clones add up to about 4.1% of the sample. Source material: lamina propria lymphocytes from the gut. The label giving this sample's cell subset or site can be read as: lamina propria cell (LPC) fraction of small intestinal biopsy. These receptors were taken from a woman in her late teens or twenties with active celiac disease.

This rearrangement joins TRBV11-2 to TRBJ1-2; D is undetermined. Germline CDR1 is SGHAT and CDR2 is FQNNGV. V lost 3 bases and J 8 bases, leaving 13 bases between the germline ends. The CDR3 is made up of 13 amino acids. DNA of the CDR3: TGTGCCAGCAGCTTCTTAACAGCGGGAGGCTACACCTTC. Protein product: CASSFLTAGGYTF.

J is TRBJ1-2 and V is TRBV12-2. TRBV12-2 is designated a pseudogene. CDR3 length: 17 amino acids. CDR3 DNA sequence: TGTGCAAGTCGCTCTCCAGAGGCTCCACGAAAGACCTATGGCTACACCTTC. Translation gives CASRSPEAPRKTYGYTF.

This clone has a handful of counts. J is TRBJ1-6 and V is TRBV5-6; no firm D call. This CDR3 comprises 14 residues. Looked up from germline, CDR1 is SGHDT and CDR2 is YYEEEE. The germline V and J ends were trimmed by 2 bases and 7 bases, with 10 bases remaining between them. In DNA form, the CDR3 reads TGTGCCAGCAGCTTCGGACGGAGGAATTCACCCCTCCACTTT. This encodes CASSFGRRNSPLHF.

This clone has just one count. The V gene is TRBV6-4, the J gene TRBJ2-7; a possible D gene is TRBD2 (6 bases). Germline V gene data show CDR1 as MRHNA and CDR2 as SNTAGT. This CDR3 is built from 14 residues. The V gene lost 7 bases and the J gene lost 5 bases, with 18 bases spanning the gap. CDR3 in amino acids: CASTGGAESNEQYF. CDR3 nucleotide sequence: TGTGCCAGCACCGGAGGGGCCGAATCCAACGAGCAGTACTTC.

This clone was counted once. The chain carries TRBV4-2 and TRBJ2-7; the match to TRBD2 covers 10 bases. The CDR3 contains 18 residues. The junction had 9 bases not matched to a gene; V was cut back by 1 base and J by 0 bases. Looked up from germline, CDR1 is LGHNA and CDR2 is YNFKEQ. The CDR3 nucleotides read TGTGCCAGCAGCCAAGTCCGGTCTAGCGGGGGTAGCTCCTACGAGCAGTACTTC. Protein product: CASSQVRSSGGSSYEQYF.